This T cell receptor beta chain was captured by sequencing in a study of T cells expressing NK-cell markers. Study-wide results and caveats: The study found dominant NKG2C+ clonotypes at roughly 1.0-7.5% of CD8+ T cells in about six donors.

Each CDR3 protein gets one entry in TCRdb, which reprocessed the 5' RACE reads and gives no DNA. This sample's clone table lists about 550,000 distinct CDR3 sequences. This CDR3 is built from 13 residues. The germline gives CDR1 MGHRA, CDR2 YSYEKL. Concerning this clonotype itself: Its specificity is unknown.

The sequencing input was blood T cells: a sorted CD56 or NKG2C T cell subset, CD4+ or CD8+ T cells, or bulk PBMC T cells (not recorded which). This chain uses TRBV4-1 with TRBJ2-1; TCRdb lists TRBD1, though no DNA is available to test this call. The TCR was taken from a man between 18 and 35 years old in good health. CDR3 loop: CASSQAIGTEQFF.